This is a list of T cell receptor beta chains from one sample in a study of T cells after yellow fever vaccination. From the 5' RACE reads, TCRdb called clonotypes with MiXCR, one entry per CDR3 protein. The sample holds under 500,000 distinct CDR3 sequences, roughly a sixth seen once. Source: PBMCs, taken before the yellow fever booster vaccination. Every receptor here comes from a man in his late teens or twenties who received the YFV17D yellow fever vaccine. Each CDR3 is given with its conserved first and last residue. Fields, in order: clone size, J gene, CDR3 length, D gene, V gene, CDR3 DNA, CDR3 protein. D genes are given only for firm matches. Some rows have no size entry. The others give once, few or many, or a class for an expanded clone.

clone size: -
J gene: TRBJ2-7
CDR3 length: 13
D gene: TRBD1
V gene: TRBV20-1
CDR3 DNA: TGCAGTGCTAGCGGCAGGGGGCCCTACGAGCAGTACTTC
CDR3 protein: CSASGRGPYEQYF

clone size: -
J gene: TRBJ2-1
CDR3 length: 13
D gene: -
V gene: TRBV7-2
CDR3 DNA: TGTGCCAGCAGCTTAGCCAGGGACCATGAGCAGTTCTTC
CDR3 protein: CASSLARDHEQFF

clone size: -
J gene: TRBJ2-3
CDR3 length: 15
D gene: TRBD2
V gene: TRBV12-3/TRBV12-4
CDR3 DNA: TGTGCCAGCAGTTTAGTAGCGGGGGGACTAGATACGCAGTATTTT
CDR3 protein: CASSLVAGGLDTQYF

clone size: -
J gene: TRBJ2-3
CDR3 length: 17
D gene: TRBD1
V gene: TRBV11-2
CDR3 DNA: TGTGCCAGCAGCTCGCGTCCCGGGACAGGGAGCACAGATACGCAGTATTTT
CDR3 protein: CASSSRPGTGSTDTQYF

clone size: few
J gene: TRBJ2-7
CDR3 length: 15
D gene: TRBD1
V gene: TRBV7-9
CDR3 DNA: TGTGCCAGCAGCTCCCCGGGACAGCCAGACTACGAGCAGTACTTC
CDR3 protein: CASSSPGQPDYEQYF

clone size: few
J gene: TRBJ2-5
CDR3 length: 12
D gene: -
V gene: TRBV11-2
CDR3 DNA: TGTGCCAGCAGCGAGACCTTAGCCACTCCGTACTTC
CDR3 protein: CASSETLATPYF

clone size: few
J gene: TRBJ1-1
CDR3 length: 14
D gene: -
V gene: TRBV5-1
CDR3 DNA: TGCGCCAGTCAGGGACAAAGCCTCAACACTGAAGCTTTCTTT
CDR3 protein: CASQGQSLNTEAFF

clone size: -
J gene: TRBJ2-3
CDR3 length: 16
D gene: TRBD1
V gene: TRBV5-8
CDR3 DNA: TGTGCCAGCAAGGACCCCTTGAGGGGGCACACAGATACGCAGTATTTT
CDR3 protein: CASKDPLRGHTDTQYF

clone size: few
J gene: TRBJ2-2
CDR3 length: 15
D gene: -
V gene: TRBV6-4
CDR3 DNA: TGTGCCAGCAGTCCCCAGACAGCGAACACCGGGGAGCTGTTTTTT
CDR3 protein: CASSPQTANTGELFF

clone size: few
J gene: TRBJ2-5
CDR3 length: 15
D gene: TRBD2
V gene: TRBV20-1
CDR3 DNA: TGCAGTGCTAGAGACCGGACTAGCGGGTCTGCGACCCAGTACTTC
CDR3 protein: CSARDRTSGSATQYF

clone size: -
J gene: TRBJ1-1
CDR3 length: 16
D gene: -
V gene: TRBV18
CDR3 DNA: TGTGCCAGCTCACCCTTGCCGTCCAATACGAACACTGAAGCTTTCTTT
CDR3 protein: CASSPLPSNTNTEAFF

clone size: many
J gene: TRBJ1-2
CDR3 length: 14
D gene: TRBD1
V gene: TRBV4-3
CDR3 DNA: TGCGCCAGCAGCCAGGGACAGCAGAACTATGGCTACACCTTC
CDR3 protein: CASSQGQQNYGYTF

clone size: many
J gene: TRBJ2-5
CDR3 length: 12
D gene: -
V gene: TRBV12-3/TRBV12-4
CDR3 DNA: TGTGCCAGCAGGCTAGGCGGGGAGACCCAGTACTTC
CDR3 protein: CASRLGGETQYF

clone size: few
J gene: TRBJ2-2
CDR3 length: 18
D gene: -
V gene: TRBV5-1
CDR3 DNA: TGCGCCAGCAGCTCCCAGGGAACCGGGACGGATAACACCGGGGAGCTGTTTTTT
CDR3 protein: CASSSQGTGTDNTGELFF

clone size: few
J gene: TRBJ1-3
CDR3 length: 13
D gene: -
V gene: TRBV20-1
CDR3 DNA: TGCAGTGCTAGCGAGGACTCTGGAAACACCATATATTTT
CDR3 protein: CSASEDSGNTIYF

clone size: -
J gene: TRBJ1-2
CDR3 length: 13
D gene: TRBD1
V gene: TRBV6-2/TRBV6-3
CDR3 DNA: TGTGCCAGCAGACCAGGGGGCTCAGGTGGCTACACCTTC
CDR3 protein: CASRPGGSGGYTF

clone size: -
J gene: TRBJ1-2
CDR3 length: 13
D gene: TRBD1
V gene: TRBV5-1
CDR3 DNA: TGCGCCAGCAGGCCTGGAAACAGGGGGCCCTTCCACTTC
CDR3 protein: CASRPGNRGPFHF

clone size: -
J gene: TRBJ2-3
CDR3 length: 14
D gene: -
V gene: TRBV9
CDR3 DNA: TGTGCCAGCAGCGTCGACACGAAGATACGAATGCAGTATTTT
CDR3 protein: CASSVDTKIRMQYF

clone size: many
J gene: TRBJ1-6
CDR3 length: 18
D gene: -
V gene: TRBV12-3/TRBV12-4
CDR3 DNA: TGTGCCAGCAGTTTAGAACAGGGCATTGGCGCATTGGATTCACCCCTCCACTTT
CDR3 protein: CASSLEQGIGALDSPLHF

clone size: -
J gene: TRBJ2-3
CDR3 length: 16
D gene: TRBD2
V gene: TRBV12-3/TRBV12-4
CDR3 DNA: TGTGCCAGCAGTTCCCAGGCTAGCGGGGGAACAGATACGCAGTATTTT
CDR3 protein: CASSSQASGGTDTQYF

clone size: -
J gene: TRBJ2-2
CDR3 length: 15
D gene: TRBD1
V gene: TRBV6-4
CDR3 DNA: TGTGCCAGCAGCCTGACAGGGGGAGACACCGGGGAGCTGTTTTTT
CDR3 protein: CASSLTGGDTGELFF

clone size: -
J gene: TRBJ2-2
CDR3 length: 18
D gene: TRBD2
V gene: TRBV7-2
CDR3 DNA: TGTGCCAGCAGCTTAGTGCTAGCGGGGGGGCCGAACACCGGGGAGCTGTTTTTT
CDR3 protein: CASSLVLAGGPNTGELFF

clone size: few
J gene: TRBJ2-7
CDR3 length: 16
D gene: TRBD1
V gene: TRBV7-9
CDR3 DNA: TGTGCCAGCAGCGCATACCGGGACAGGGGTGTCTACGAGCAGTACTTC
CDR3 protein: CASSAYRDRGVYEQYF

clone size: few
J gene: TRBJ2-3
CDR3 length: 13
D gene: -
V gene: TRBV4-3
CDR3 DNA: TGCGCCAGCAGCCAAGAGGGTTGGGATACGCAGTATTTT
CDR3 protein: CASSQEGWDTQYF